The sequence of this T cell receptor beta chain was determined in a study of radiation and T cells in renal cell carcinoma. Whole-study results and caveats: Irradiated tumors had higher TCR clonality than control tumors.

Sequencing was performed with immunoSEQ multiplex PCR; in TCRdb, only in-frame clones are kept and a portion is missing. The table shows fewer than 6,500 clones, with 68% occurring only once. Treatment meaning: treatment-naive control, cytoreductive nephrectomy. Sequenced control tumors were from about ten males and a handful of females, median age approximately 60. On this clone itself: Its antigen remains unidentified.

This CDR3 has 17 amino acids. Germline CDR1 is SGHTA and CDR2 is FQGNSA. Trimming at V came to 5 bases and at J to 5 bases, leaving 7 bases not matched to a gene. Source: tumor tissue, taken from a patient whose treatment was nephrectomy without radiotherapy. The receptor's source is a human donor with renal cell carcinoma. This chain connects TRBV7-2 to TRBJ2-3, with 16 bases identical to TRBD2. The CDR3 loop reads CASSPGLAGGPGDTQYF. CDR3 DNA sequence: TGTGCCAGCAGCCCGGGACTAGCGGGAGGGCCTGGAGATACGCAGTATTTT.